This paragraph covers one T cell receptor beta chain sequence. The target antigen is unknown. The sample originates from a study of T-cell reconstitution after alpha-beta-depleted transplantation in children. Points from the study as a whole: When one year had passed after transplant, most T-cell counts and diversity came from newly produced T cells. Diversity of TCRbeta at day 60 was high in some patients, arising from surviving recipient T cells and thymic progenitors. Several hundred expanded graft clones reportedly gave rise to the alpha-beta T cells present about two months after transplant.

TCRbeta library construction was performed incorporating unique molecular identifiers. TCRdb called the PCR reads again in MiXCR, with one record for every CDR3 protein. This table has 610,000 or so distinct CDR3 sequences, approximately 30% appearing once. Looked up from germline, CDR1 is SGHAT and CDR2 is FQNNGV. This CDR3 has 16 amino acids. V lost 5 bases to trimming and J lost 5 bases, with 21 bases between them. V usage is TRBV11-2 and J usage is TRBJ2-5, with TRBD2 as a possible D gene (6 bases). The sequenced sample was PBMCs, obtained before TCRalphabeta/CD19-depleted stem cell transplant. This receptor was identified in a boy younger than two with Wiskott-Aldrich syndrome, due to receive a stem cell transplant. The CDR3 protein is CASSLEGSGSGETQYF. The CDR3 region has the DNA TGTGCCAGCAGCCTCGAAGGCTCCGGGAGTGGGGAGACCCAGTACTTC.